The present T cell receptor (beta chain) was sequenced within a study of T cell changes during pregnancy in multiple sclerosis (dated by TCRdb to between 2018 and 2021). With regard to the full study: The study examined how the T cell repertoire changed over the course of pregnancy in women with multiple sclerosis.

This clone was seen more than once but under ten times. Its antigen is currently not known. No per-base quality is available; no much larger clone lies one base away. Library construction relied on the immunoSEQ multiplex PCR assay. TCRdb re-hosts the immuneACCESS table, in-frame sequences only. Its copies lack some clones; in the studies checked, an unresolved V gene accounts for under half of them, and the cause for the rest is not known. The sample table lists 35,000 to 50,000 clones, roughly 90% of them with a count of one. The ten top clones hold 4.5% to 5.5% of the sample. Source: peripheral blood, taken in the second trimester of pregnancy. The clonotype was recovered from a female donor in good health, enrolled as a control in a pregnancy study.

The base sequence is TGTGCCAGCAGTTCAGGGGGCTACGAGCAGTACTTC. This is translated as CASSSGGYEQYF. The V and J segments used are TRBV11-3 and TRBJ2-7; TRBD1 lines up with 7 middle nucleotides. Sequences SGHNT (CDR1) and YENEEA (CDR2) are obtained from the germline V gene. V ends up 6 bases short and J 3 bases short, with an unmatched junction base count of 2. The CDR3 runs 12 amino acids, cysteine and phenylalanine included. CDR3 DNA only is kept here, 36 bases in frame from base 1. With the rest looked up from the reference TRBV11-3 and TRBJ2-7 genes rather than sequenced, the full variable domain is EAGVVQSPRYKIIEKKQPVAFWCNPISGHNTLYWYLQNLGQGPELLIRYENEEAVDDSQLPKDRFSAERLKGVDSTLKIQPAELGDSAVYLCASSSGGYEQYFGPGTRLTVT.